This T cell receptor (beta chain) emerged from a study of blood T cell repertoires in COVID-19 (dated by TCRdb to about 2020). For the study in its entirety: Samples from collaborators originated in the United States, Italy and Spain and spanned both the acute and convalescent phases of COVID-19. The repertoires were released in a freely available public database meant as a resource for research on the immune response to SARS-CoV-2. The prospective study material was composed of cDNA or gDNA derived from T cells, B-cell-depleted T cells, or PBMCs. The sample metadata nearly always contained a de-identified subject ID, COVID-19 status, age in years and sex. Deeply sampled blood TCRbeta repertoires from subjects exposed to, actively infected with, or recovered from COVID-19 were included in the dataset. The samples were drawn from two sources: the first 160 participants of the ongoing ImmuneRACE study, and 1,254 subjects contributed by 6 global collaborators. Where HLA class I and class II types were available, the types were taken from metadata supplied by the sample provider, not from assay-based typing. Paper-wide results and their limitations: The amount of clinical and demographic metadata varied by source and participant and was provided uncurated.

TCRbeta CDR3 regions were amplified from genomic DNA by means of the immunoSEQ Assay, a bias-controlled multiplex PCR. The authors' pipeline ran thus. The number of nucleated cells in each sample was estimated from the amplification of reference gene primers within the assay. Sequence reads were collapsed and filtered to measure the absolute abundance of every unique TCRbeta CDR3 rearrangement. For each sample, productive Simpson clonality was calculated as the square root of Simpson's diversity index across productive rearrangements. What TCRdb holds here is the immuneACCESS table cut down to in-frame rearrangements. Part of the clones is not present; checked against another copy, under half of the missing clones reflect an unresolved V gene, and the others are unexplained. V and J calls and clone size are given by that table; D and trimming were obtained from the DNA. The sample yields about 190,000 clones; approximately 88% were counted once. The ten biggest clones cover around 7% of the sample.

Turning to this clone: Its antigen is not yet known. There are no base qualities to consult, and no much larger clone falls within one base.

From the cysteine through the phenylalanine, the CDR3 covers 17 amino acids. Of all the DNA, just the CDR3 is kept, 51 bases in frame from base 1. The germline V and J ends show losses of 4 bases and 4 bases respectively, and no gene match explains 9 bases of the junction. CDR1 SGHNT and CDR2 YYREEE were looked up in the germline V gene (reference sequence). Each collaborating institution followed its own protocols to collect whole blood in K2EDTA tubes. For TCRbeta analysis, collaborators shipped samples in one of three forms: frozen whole blood, isolated PBMCs, or DNA extracted from either of those sample types.

The sequenced sample consisted of peripheral blood. The rearranged segments are TRBV5-4 and TRBJ2-1; 12 middle bases align to TRBD2. The source is a man in his forties or fifties with acute or convalescent COVID-19. The sequenced DNA is TGTGCCAGCAGCGGGGCTAGCGGGGGGGCTTCTTACAATGAGCAGTTCTTC. The resulting protein is CASSGASGGASYNEQFF.